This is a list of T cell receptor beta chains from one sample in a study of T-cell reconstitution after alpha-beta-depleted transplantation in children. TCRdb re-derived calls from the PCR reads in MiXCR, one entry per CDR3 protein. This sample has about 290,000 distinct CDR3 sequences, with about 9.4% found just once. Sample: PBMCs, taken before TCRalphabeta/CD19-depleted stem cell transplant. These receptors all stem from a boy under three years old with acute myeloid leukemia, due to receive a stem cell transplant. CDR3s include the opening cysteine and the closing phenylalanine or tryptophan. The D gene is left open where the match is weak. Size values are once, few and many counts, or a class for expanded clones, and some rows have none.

CDR3: CSALTSGYTDTQYF
DNA: TGCAGTGCCCTGACTAGCGGCTACACAGATACGCAGTATTTT
V: TRBV20-1
D: TRBD2
J: TRBJ2-3
size: few

CDR3: CSAIRASGANVLTF
DNA: TGCAGTGCTATCCGGGCTTCTGGGGCCAACGTCCTGACTTTC
V: TRBV20-1
D: NA
J: TRBJ2-6
size: NA

CDR3: CSARSSSYEQYF
DNA: TGCAGTGCTAGGTCCTCTAGTTACGAGCAGTACTTC
V: TRBV20-1
D: NA
J: TRBJ2-7
size: NA

CDR3: CASSESFRLAASEQYF
DNA: TGCGCCAGCAGTGAGTCCTTCAGACTAGCTGCAAGCGAGCAGTACTTC
V: TRBV10-2
D: TRBD2
J: TRBJ2-7
size: many

CDR3: CASSDMGGATNEKLFF
DNA: TGTGCCAGCAGTGATATGGGGGGAGCAACTAATGAAAAACTGTTTTTT
V: TRBV6-1
D: NA
J: TRBJ1-4
size: many

CDR3: CASSPPSLAYTDTQYF
DNA: TGTGCCAGCAGCCCTCCAAGCCTAGCCTACACAGATACGCAGTATTTT
V: TRBV7-9
D: NA
J: TRBJ2-3
size: many

CDR3: CASSQLLAGGSYEQYF
DNA: TGCGCCAGCAGCCAATTACTAGCGGGAGGTTCCTACGAGCAGTACTTC
V: TRBV4-3
D: TRBD2
J: TRBJ2-7
size: many

CDR3: CASSHTDRGLGELFF
DNA: TGCGCCAGCAGCCACACGGACAGGGGGCTCGGGGAGCTGTTTTTT
V: TRBV4-3
D: TRBD1
J: TRBJ2-2
size: NA

CDR3: CASSSTGGRGDTQYF
DNA: TGTGCCAGCAGCTCCACAGGGGGCAGGGGAGATACGCAGTATTTT
V: TRBV11-2
D: TRBD1
J: TRBJ2-3
size: NA

CDR3: CASSGIQTGYGAYEQYF
DNA: TGTGCCAGCAGCGGAATACAAACAGGGTATGGCGCCTACGAGCAGTACTTC
V: TRBV3-1
D: NA
J: TRBJ2-7
size: few

CDR3: CASSRSSGSSYNEQFF
DNA: TGTGCCAGCAGTCGAAGTAGCGGCAGCTCCTACAATGAGCAGTTCTTC
V: TRBV7-6
D: NA
J: TRBJ2-1
size: many

CDR3: CASSLGLALQETQYF
DNA: TGTGCCAGCAGTTTAGGACTAGCGCTCCAAGAGACCCAGTACTTC
V: TRBV12-3/TRBV12-4
D: TRBD2
J: TRBJ2-5
size: many

CDR3: CASSLGQGTEAFF
DNA: TGTGCCAGCAGTTTAGGACAGGGCACTGAAGCTTTCTTT
V: TRBV28
D: TRBD1
J: TRBJ1-1
size: many

CDR3: CASRATYNEQFF
DNA: TGTGCCAGCAGGGCGACCTACAATGAGCAGTTCTTC
V: TRBV5-6
D: NA
J: TRBJ2-1
size: many

CDR3: CASSPPRQPQETQYF
DNA: TGTGCCAGCAGCCCCCCCAGACAGCCGCAGGAGACCCAGTACTTC
V: TRBV7-8
D: NA
J: TRBJ2-5
size: many

CDR3: CASGTYTGTGNRYNEQFF
DNA: TGTGCTAGTGGCACTTATACCGGGACAGGGAACCGCTACAATGAGCAGTTCTTC
V: TRBV12-5
D: TRBD1
J: TRBJ2-1
size: NA

CDR3: CASSWTGENQPQHF
DNA: TGTGCCAGCAGCTGGACAGGCGAGAATCAGCCCCAGCATTTT
V: TRBV12-3/TRBV12-4
D: TRBD1
J: TRBJ1-5
size: many

CDR3: CASRTTGADTQYF
DNA: TGTGCCAGCAGGACCACAGGGGCAGATACGCAGTATTTT
V: TRBV27
D: TRBD1
J: TRBJ2-3
size: many

CDR3: CASSTTSASSYEQYF
DNA: TGTGCCAGCAGTACTACTAGCGCCAGCTCCTACGAGCAGTACTTC
V: TRBV7-9
D: TRBD2
J: TRBJ2-7
size: many

CDR3: CASSEGGLETQYF
DNA: TGTGCCAGCAGCGAGGGGGGCCTAGAGACCCAGTACTTC
V: TRBV5-4
D: NA
J: TRBJ2-5
size: many

CDR3: CSVLDMLAKNIQYF
DNA: TGCAGCGTTCTAGACATGCTAGCCAAAAACATTCAGTACTTC
V: TRBV29-1
D: NA
J: TRBJ2-4
size: many

CDR3: CASIQGLSNTEAFF
DNA: TGTGCCAGCATCCAGGGGTTATCGAACACTGAAGCTTTCTTT
V: TRBV5-5
D: NA
J: TRBJ1-1
size: many

CDR3: CASSQDGGGVYNEQFF
DNA: TGTGCCAGCAGCCAAGACGGCGGGGGGGTATACAATGAGCAGTTCTTC
V: TRBV14
D: TRBD2
J: TRBJ2-1
size: many

CDR3: CASSKAGQGLQYF
DNA: TGTGCCAGCAGCAAAGCCGGACAGGGGTTGCAGTATTTT
V: TRBV21-1
D: NA
J: TRBJ2-3
size: many

CDR3: CSARDWTSGSADTQYF
DNA: TGCAGTGCTAGAGATTGGACTAGCGGGAGCGCAGATACGCAGTATTTT
V: TRBV20-1
D: TRBD2
J: TRBJ2-3
size: many

CDR3: CASSLAYRAPGISPEAFF
DNA: TGCGCCAGCAGCTTGGCCTACAGGGCCCCGGGGATTTCACCTGAAGCTTTCTTT
V: TRBV5-1
D: NA
J: TRBJ1-1
size: NA

CDR3: CASSEGVLAGIEQYF
DNA: TGCGCCAGCAGCGAGGGTGTATTAGCGGGAATCGAGCAGTACTTC
V: TRBV4-3
D: TRBD2
J: TRBJ2-7
size: many

CDR3: CASSLGTRGRGEQYF
DNA: TGTGCCAGCAGCTTAGGGACTAGGGGCAGGGGCGAGCAGTACTTC
V: TRBV7-6
D: NA
J: TRBJ2-7
size: few